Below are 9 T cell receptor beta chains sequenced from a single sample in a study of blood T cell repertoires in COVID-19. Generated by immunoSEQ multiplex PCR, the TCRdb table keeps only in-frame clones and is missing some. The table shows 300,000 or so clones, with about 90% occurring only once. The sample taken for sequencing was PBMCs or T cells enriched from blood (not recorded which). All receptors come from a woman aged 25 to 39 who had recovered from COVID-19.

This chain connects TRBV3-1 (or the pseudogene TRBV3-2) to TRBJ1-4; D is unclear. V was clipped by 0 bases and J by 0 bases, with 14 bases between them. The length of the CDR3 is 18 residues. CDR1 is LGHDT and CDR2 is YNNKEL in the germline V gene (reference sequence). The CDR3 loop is CASSQDQVQSATNEKLFF. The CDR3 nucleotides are TGTGCCAGCAGCCAAGATCAAGTCCAAAGCGCAACTAATGAAAAACTGTTTTTT.

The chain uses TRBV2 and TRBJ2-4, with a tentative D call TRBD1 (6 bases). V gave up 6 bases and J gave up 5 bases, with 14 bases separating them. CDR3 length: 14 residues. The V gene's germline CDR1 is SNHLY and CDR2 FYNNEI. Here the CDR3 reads CASSLLGTQNIQYF. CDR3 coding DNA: TGTGCCAGCAGCCTCCTGGGGACACAAAACATTCAGTACTTC. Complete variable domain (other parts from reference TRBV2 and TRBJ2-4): EPEVTQTPSHQVTQMGQEVILRCVPISNHLYFYWYRQILGQKVEFLVSFYNNEISEKSEIFDDQFSVERPDGSNFTLKIRSTKLEDSAMYFCASSLLGTQNIQYFGAGTRLSVL.

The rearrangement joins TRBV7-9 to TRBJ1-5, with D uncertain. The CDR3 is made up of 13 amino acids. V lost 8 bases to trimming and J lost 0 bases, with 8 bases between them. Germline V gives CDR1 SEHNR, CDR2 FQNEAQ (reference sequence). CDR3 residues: CASARDSNQPQHF. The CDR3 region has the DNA TGTGCCAGCGCCAGAGATAGCAATCAGCCCCAGCATTTT.

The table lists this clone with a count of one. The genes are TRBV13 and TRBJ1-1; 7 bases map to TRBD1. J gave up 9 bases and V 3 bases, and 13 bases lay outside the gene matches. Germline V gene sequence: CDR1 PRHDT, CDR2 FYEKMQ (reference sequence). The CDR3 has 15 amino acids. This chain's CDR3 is CASSLEVGAGQKAFF. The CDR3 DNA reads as TGTGCCAGCAGCTTGGAGGTAGGGGCGGGACAGAAAGCTTTCTTT.

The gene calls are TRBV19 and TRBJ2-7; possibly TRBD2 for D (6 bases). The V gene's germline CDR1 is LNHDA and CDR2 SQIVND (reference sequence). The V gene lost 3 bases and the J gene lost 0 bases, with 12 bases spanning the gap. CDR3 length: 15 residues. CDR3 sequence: CASSIGLPLSYEQYF. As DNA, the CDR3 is TGTGCCAGTAGTATCGGACTACCGCTCTCCTACGAGCAGTACTTC.

CDR3 bases: TGTGCCAGTAGTCCCCGGACAGCCGCAACTAATGAAAAACTGTTTTTT. Translation gives CASSPRTAATNEKLFF. This chain connects TRBV19 to TRBJ1-4; the D gene is possibly TRBD1 (6 bases). The germline gives CDR1 LNHDA, CDR2 SQIVND (reference sequence). The CDR3 runs 16 residues. The V end was cut by 5 bases, the J end by 0 bases, with 13 bases between.

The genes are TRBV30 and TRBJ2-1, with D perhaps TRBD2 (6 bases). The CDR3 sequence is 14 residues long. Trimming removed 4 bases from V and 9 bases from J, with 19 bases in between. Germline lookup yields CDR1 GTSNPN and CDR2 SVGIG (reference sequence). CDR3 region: CAWTIAGGRGEQFF. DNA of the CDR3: TGTGCCTGGACCATAGCTGGAGGGCGCGGTGAGCAGTTCTTC.

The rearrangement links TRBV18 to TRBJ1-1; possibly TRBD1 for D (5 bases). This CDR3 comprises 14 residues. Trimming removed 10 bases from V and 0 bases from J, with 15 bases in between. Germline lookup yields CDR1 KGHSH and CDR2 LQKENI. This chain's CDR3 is CATSQGSMNTEAFF. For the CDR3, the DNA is TGTGCCACCTCCCAGGGCAGCATGAACACTGAAGCTTTCTTT.

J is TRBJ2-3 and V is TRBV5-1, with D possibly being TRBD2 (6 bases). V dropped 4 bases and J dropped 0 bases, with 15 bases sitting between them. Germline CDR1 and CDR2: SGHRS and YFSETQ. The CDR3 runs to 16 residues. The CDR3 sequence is CASSPPGLRSTDTQYF. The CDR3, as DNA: TGCGCCAGCAGCCCGCCGGGACTCCGTAGCACAGATACGCAGTATTTT.